These T cell receptor beta chains were read from a single sample in a study of blood T cell repertoires in COVID-19. Libraries were prepared by immunoSEQ multiplex PCR; TCRdb keeps only in-frame clonotypes and omits some of them. Found here are 60,000 to 75,000 clones, roughly nine tenths of them singletons; the top ten hold around 7.8%. The sequenced sample consisted of peripheral blood. These receptors all stem from a man aged 35 to 55 with COVID-19, enrolled during active disease. CDR3s include the opening cysteine and the closing phenylalanine or tryptophan. D genes are given only for firm matches. Size is stated for part of the rows, as once, few or many counts, or as a class when the clone is expanded.

V	length	size	J	D	CDR3	DNA
TRBV9	15	-	TRBJ2-1	TRBD1	CASSARDSPYNEQFF	TGTGCCAGCAGCGCCCGGGACAGTCCATACAATGAGCAGTTCTTC
TRBV3-1/TRBV3-2	14	-	TRBJ2-5	-	CASSQAWGGETQYF	TGTGCCAGCAGCCAAGCGTGGGGAGGAGAGACCCAGTACTTC
TRBV30	17	-	TRBJ2-6	-	CAWSVQLLSSGANVLTF	TGTGCCTGGAGTGTACAGTTACTGAGCTCTGGGGCCAACGTCCTGACTTTC
TRBV19	13	once	TRBJ1-4	-	CASSWQGSEKLFF	TGTGCCAGTAGTTGGCAGGGAAGTGAAAAACTGTTTTTT
TRBV7-2	14	-	TRBJ2-7	-	CASSSQVGPYEQYF	TGTGCCAGCAGCTCTCAGGTGGGCCCTTACGAGCAGTACTTC
TRBV7-2	15	-	TRBJ1-1	-	CASSLGVDRWERAFF	TGTGCCAGCAGCTTAGGCGTTGACAGGTGGGAGCGAGCTTTCTTT
TRBV30	15	-	TRBJ2-3	-	CAWSGPRGGTDTQYF	TGTGCCTGGAGCGGACCCAGGGGAGGCACAGATACGCAGTATTTT
TRBV20-1	15	-	TRBJ2-3	TRBD2	CSASSRTGGPDTQYF	TGCAGTGCTAGTTCCCGAACGGGGGGTCCAGATACGCAGTATTTT
TRBV6-5	14	-	TRBJ2-2	-	CASTNRLPTGELFF	TGTGCCAGCACAAATCGGTTGCCCACCGGGGAGCTGTTTTTT
TRBV5-1	16	-	TRBJ2-1	TRBD2	CASSLGGTSGANEQFF	TGCGCCAGCAGCTTGGGCGGGACTAGCGGGGCAAATGAGCAGTTCTTC
TRBV11-2	13	-	TRBJ2-3	-	CASSPRVSDTQYF	TGTGCCAGCAGCCCACGGGTGTCCGATACGCAGTATTTT
TRBV5-5	14	-	TRBJ1-1	-	CASSLVFVNTEAFF	TGTGCCAGCAGTCTTGTGTTCGTGAACACTGAAGCTTTCTTT
TRBV5-4	14	-	TRBJ2-1	-	CASSIGGLYNEQFF	TGTGCCAGCAGCATCGGGGGGCTCTACAATGAGCAGTTCTTC
TRBV20-1	13	-	TRBJ2-1	-	CSASWTRDHEQFF	TGCAGTGCTAGTTGGACTCGAGATCATGAGCAGTTCTTC
TRBV12-3/TRBV12-4	11	-	TRBJ1-1	TRBD1	CASSLRGQAFF	TGTGCCAGCAGTTTGAGGGGGCAAGCTTTCTTT
TRBV11-1	15	-	TRBJ2-3	-	CASSLAHGSTDTQYF	TGTGCCAGCAGCTTAGCCCACGGGAGCACAGATACGCAGTATTTT
TRBV7-9	16	-	TRBJ2-1	-	CASRNRARGAYNEQFF	TGTGCCAGCAGAAATAGAGCCAGGGGAGCTTACAATGAGCAGTTCTTC
TRBV25-1	16	-	TRBJ2-7	TRBD1	CASSSKEGTGKDGQYF	TGTGCCAGCAGCTCAAAGGAGGGGACAGGGAAAGACGGGCAGTACTTC
TRBV4-1	15	-	TRBJ1-6	-	CASSQATAGNSPLHF	TGCGCCAGCAGCCAAGCTACCGCCGGGAATTCACCCCTCCACTTT
TRBV6-5	13	-	TRBJ1-5	-	CASILDGNQPQHF	TGTGCCAGCATCCTCGACGGGAATCAGCCCCAGCATTTT
TRBV5-1	14	-	TRBJ2-3	TRBD2	CASSDGGAPDTQYF	TGCGCCAGCAGTGACGGGGGGGCCCCAGATACGCAGTATTTT
TRBV18	14	-	TRBJ2-5	-	CASSPGLRPETQYF	TGTGCCAGCTCACCCGGACTGCGGCCGGAGACCCAGTACTTC
TRBV11-3	15	-	TRBJ2-5	-	CASSQGDTIQETQYF	TGTGCCAGCAGCCAAGGAGATACTATCCAAGAGACCCAGTACTTC
TRBV9	18	-	TRBJ2-3	-	CASSSPPRLVTTTDTQYF	TGTGCCAGCAGCTCCCCCCCCCGCTTGGTAACGACTACAGATACGCAGTATTTT
TRBV3-1/TRBV3-2	15	-	TRBJ2-7	TRBD1	CASSQTGGFSYEQYF	TGTGCCAGCAGCCAAACAGGGGGTTTCTCCTACGAGCAGTACTTC
TRBV12-3/TRBV12-4	13	-	TRBJ1-5	-	CASTGGRLGPQHF	TGTGCCAGCACCGGAGGACGGCTCGGGCCCCAGCATTTT
TRBV6-5	14	-	TRBJ2-7	-	CASSSDRSSYEQYF	TGTGCCAGCAGTTCAGACAGGTCTTCCTACGAGCAGTACTTC
TRBV6-5	13	-	TRBJ2-7	TRBD1	CASSMRTGNEQYF	TGTGCCAGCAGTATGCGGACAGGGAACGAGCAGTACTTC
TRBV5-1	14	-	TRBJ2-5	-	CASSLGQTQETQYF	TGCGCCAGCAGCTTGGGACAGACCCAAGAGACCCAGTACTTC
TRBV27	14	-	TRBJ1-2	TRBD1	CASRMTGSYYGYTF	TGTGCCAGCAGAATGACAGGGTCCTACTATGGCTACACCTTC
TRBV30	14	-	TRBJ2-1	-	CAWRQGLGYNEQFF	TGTGCCTGGAGGCAGGGGTTAGGGTACAATGAGCAGTTCTTC
TRBV10-3	15	-	TRBJ1-2	-	CAISVDSTTNYGYTF	TGTGCCATCAGTGTGGACAGCACGACGAACTATGGCTACACCTTC
TRBV6-5	15	-	TRBJ1-6	TRBD1	CASSRRTGGESPLHF	TGTGCCAGCAGTCGTAGGACAGGGGGGGAATCACCCCTCCACTTT
TRBV13	16	-	TRBJ2-3	-	CASSQAAGPFTDTQYF	TGTGCCAGCAGCCAGGCCGCGGGGCCCTTCACAGATACGCAGTATTTT
TRBV15	15	-	TRBJ1-3	-	CATSRDSAGGNTIYF	TGTGCCACCAGCAGAGATAGCGCCGGTGGAAACACCATATATTTT
TRBV5-4	15	-	TRBJ2-1	-	CASSRGTEAYNEQFF	TGTGCCAGCAGCCGCGGGACAGAAGCATACAATGAGCAGTTCTTC
TRBV10-3	13	-	TRBJ2-3	-	CAMAAGQTDTQYF	TGTGCCATGGCGGCCGGCCAAACAGATACGCAGTATTTT
TRBV5-1	14	-	TRBJ2-4	-	CASSQGLAKNIQYF	TGCGCCAGCAGCCAAGGACTAGCCAAAAACATTCAGTACTTC
TRBV6-5	15	-	TRBJ1-4	-	CASSYSRGGNEKLFF	TGTGCCAGCAGTTACTCGAGAGGAGGGAATGAAAAACTGTTTTTT
TRBV2	14	-	TRBJ1-6	-	CASVDREYNSPLHF	TGTGCCAGCGTGGACAGAGAGTATAATTCACCCCTCCACTTT
TRBV4-1	16	-	TRBJ1-1	TRBD1	CASSWDSQNMNTEAFF	TGCGCCAGCAGCTGGGACAGTCAGAACATGAACACTGAAGCTTTCTTT
TRBV7-9	16	-	TRBJ2-2	-	CASIVAGALNTGELFF	TGTGCCAGCATCGTTGCGGGGGCCTTAAACACCGGGGAGCTGTTTTTT
TRBV5-1	14	-	TRBJ2-5	TRBD2	CASRITSGQETQYF	TGCGCCAGCAGGATAACTAGCGGGCAAGAGACCCAGTACTTC
TRBV13	14	-	TRBJ1-2	TRBD1	CASSLLQGAIGYTF	TGTGCCAGCAGCTTATTACAGGGGGCGATTGGCTACACCTTC
TRBV6-2/TRBV6-3	15	-	TRBJ1-2	TRBD1	CASSYGQGADYGYTF	TGTGCCAGCAGTTACGGACAGGGAGCGGACTATGGCTACACCTTC
TRBV9	14	-	TRBJ2-5	TRBD1	CASSPYRGEETQYF	TGTGCCAGCAGCCCGTACAGGGGAGAAGAGACCCAGTACTTC
TRBV12-3/TRBV12-4	13	-	TRBJ2-5	-	CASSLIGAKTQYF	TGTGCCAGCAGTTTAATTGGGGCGAAGACCCAGTACTTC
TRBV5-1	15	-	TRBJ2-5	-	CASSLAGGGAETQYF	TGCGCCAGCAGCTTGGCCGGTGGCGGGGCAGAGACCCAGTACTTC
TRBV5-1	14	-	TRBJ2-7	-	CASSFETVSYEQYF	TGCGCCAGCAGCTTTGAGACAGTCTCCTACGAGCAGTACTTC
TRBV2	15	-	TRBJ1-5	-	CASNQQGQINQPQHF	TGTGCCAGCAACCAGCAAGGACAAATCAATCAGCCCCAGCATTTT